This T cell receptor (beta chain) was retrieved from a study of blood T cell repertoires in COVID-19. Study information: The United States, Italy and Spain provided the acute and convalescent COVID-19 samples. T cells, B-cell-depleted T cells, or PBMCs provided the cDNA or gDNA that served as material.

Seattle enrolled patients during active infection and tracked them longitudinally. Germline V gene data show CDR1 as SGHNT and CDR2 as YYREEE (reference sequence). The CDR3 runs to 17 residues. Losses at the gene ends were 3 bases for V and 4 bases for J; bases not matched to a gene: 10. Original processing methods: How many nucleated cells were present was estimated from reference gene primer amplification. Produced via immunoSEQ multiplex PCR; TCRdb's table is partial and in-frame only. The V and J calls and clone size come from that table; D and trimming were worked out from the DNA. Among some 62,000 clones, around 91% were seen once, and the ten largest hold 18%.

The sequenced material came from peripheral blood. The receptor was derived from a woman aged 55-70 years with COVID-19, enrolled during active disease. The chain is built from TRBV5-4 and TRBJ1-6; TRBD1 agrees at 7 bases. The CDR3 DNA reads as TGTGCCAGCAGCTGGGGTAGGGGGCGTCGGTATAATTCACCCCTCCACTTT. Protein product: CASSWGRGRRYNSPLHF.